This record looks at one TCR beta chain sequence and its context. Its antigen is undetermined. Germline values: CDR1 SGHTA, CDR2 FQGNSA. This CDR3 is built from 13 residues. V was cut by 3 bases and J by 11 bases, with 15 bases left in between. This entry comes from a study of T-cell memory formation after mild COVID-19. Study-level findings and limits: The SARS-CoV-2 specificity of second-wave clones reaching peak at day 37 remained unverified. Day 15 to 85 contracting clones showed balanced CD4/CD8; day 15 to 37 expanders favored CD4+.

From the 5' RACE reads, TCRdb called clonotypes with MiXCR, one entry per CDR3 protein. The data show 280,000 or so distinct CDR3 sequences, around 8% seen once. This sequence originates from a man between 18 and 35 years old who had mild COVID-19 (a few samples of this study predate the infection). Cell type and time point are not known. The material sequenced was PBMCs or a T cell subset sorted from them (not recorded which). V and J are TRBV7-2 and TRBJ2-3; tentative D call: TRBD2 (6 bases). In DNA form, the CDR3 reads TGTGCCAGCAGCTTGGAGGGTCTTAGGGGGCAGTATTTT. Amino acids: CASSLEGLRGQYF.